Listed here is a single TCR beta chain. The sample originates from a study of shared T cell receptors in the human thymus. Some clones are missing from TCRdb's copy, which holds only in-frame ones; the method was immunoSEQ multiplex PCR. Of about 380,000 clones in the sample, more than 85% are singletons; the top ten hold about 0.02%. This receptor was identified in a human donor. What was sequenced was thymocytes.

CDR3 in DNA: TGCAGTGCTAGCGGGAGGGATGAGCAGTTCTTC. This sequence encodes CSASGRDEQFF. The chain recombines TRBV20-1 with TRBJ2-1, with 8 bases fitting TRBD2. V trimming: 3 bases; J trimming: 8 bases; junction bases outside the gene matches: 0. The CDR3 totals 11 residues. CDR1 and CDR2 (germline): DFQATT, SNEGSKA (reference sequence).